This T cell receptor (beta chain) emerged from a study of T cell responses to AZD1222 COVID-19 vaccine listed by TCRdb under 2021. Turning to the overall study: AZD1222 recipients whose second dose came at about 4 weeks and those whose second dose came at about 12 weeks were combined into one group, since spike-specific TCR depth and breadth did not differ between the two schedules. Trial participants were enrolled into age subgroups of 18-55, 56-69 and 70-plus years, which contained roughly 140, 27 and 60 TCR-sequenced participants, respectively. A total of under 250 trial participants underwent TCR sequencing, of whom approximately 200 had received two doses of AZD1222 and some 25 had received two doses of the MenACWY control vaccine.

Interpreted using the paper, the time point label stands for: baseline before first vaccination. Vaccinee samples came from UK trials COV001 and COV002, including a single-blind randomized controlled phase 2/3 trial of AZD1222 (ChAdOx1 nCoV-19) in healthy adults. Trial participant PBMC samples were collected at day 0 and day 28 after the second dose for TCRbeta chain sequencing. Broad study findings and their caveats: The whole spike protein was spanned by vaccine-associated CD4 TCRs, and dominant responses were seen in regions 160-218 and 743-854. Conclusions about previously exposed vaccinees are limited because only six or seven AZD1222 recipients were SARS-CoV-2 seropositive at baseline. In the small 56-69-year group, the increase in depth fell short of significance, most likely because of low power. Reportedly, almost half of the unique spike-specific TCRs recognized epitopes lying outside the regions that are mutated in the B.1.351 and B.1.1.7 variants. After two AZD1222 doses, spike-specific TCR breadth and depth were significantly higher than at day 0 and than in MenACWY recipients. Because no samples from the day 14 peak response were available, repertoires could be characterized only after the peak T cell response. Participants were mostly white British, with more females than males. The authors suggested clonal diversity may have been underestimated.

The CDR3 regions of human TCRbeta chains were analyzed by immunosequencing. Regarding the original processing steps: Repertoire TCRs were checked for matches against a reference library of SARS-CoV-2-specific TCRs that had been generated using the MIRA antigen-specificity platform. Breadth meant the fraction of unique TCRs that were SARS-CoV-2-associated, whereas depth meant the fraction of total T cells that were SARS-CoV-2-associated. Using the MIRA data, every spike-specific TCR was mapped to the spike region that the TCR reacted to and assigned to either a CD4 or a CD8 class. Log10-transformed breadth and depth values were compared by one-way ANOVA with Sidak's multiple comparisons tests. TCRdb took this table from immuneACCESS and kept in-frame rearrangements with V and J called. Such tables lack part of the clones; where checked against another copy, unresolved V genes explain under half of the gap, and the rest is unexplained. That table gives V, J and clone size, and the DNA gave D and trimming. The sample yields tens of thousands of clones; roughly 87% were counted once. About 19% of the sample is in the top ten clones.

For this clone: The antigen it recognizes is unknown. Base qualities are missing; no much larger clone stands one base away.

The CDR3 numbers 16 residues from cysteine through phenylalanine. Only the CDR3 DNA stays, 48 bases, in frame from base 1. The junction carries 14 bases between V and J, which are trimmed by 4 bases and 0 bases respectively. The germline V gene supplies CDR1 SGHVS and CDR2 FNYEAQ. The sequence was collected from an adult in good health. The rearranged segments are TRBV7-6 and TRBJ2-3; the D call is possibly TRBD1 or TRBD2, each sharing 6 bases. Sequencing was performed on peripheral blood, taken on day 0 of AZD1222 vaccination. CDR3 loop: CASSSRGAPSTDTQYF. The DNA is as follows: TGTGCCAGCAGCTCTAGGGGGGCCCCTAGCACAGATACGCAGTATTTT.